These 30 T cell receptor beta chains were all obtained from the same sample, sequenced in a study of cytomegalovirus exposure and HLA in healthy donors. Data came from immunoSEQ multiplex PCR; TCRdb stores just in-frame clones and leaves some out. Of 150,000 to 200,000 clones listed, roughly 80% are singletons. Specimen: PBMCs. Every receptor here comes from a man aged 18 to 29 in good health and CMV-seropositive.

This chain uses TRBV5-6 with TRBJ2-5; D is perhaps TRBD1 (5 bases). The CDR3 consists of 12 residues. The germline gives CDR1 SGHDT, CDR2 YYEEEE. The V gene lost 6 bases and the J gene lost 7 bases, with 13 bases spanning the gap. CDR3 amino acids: CASKKGQGTQYF. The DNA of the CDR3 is TGTGCCAGCAAAAAGGGCCAGGGGACCCAGTACTTC.

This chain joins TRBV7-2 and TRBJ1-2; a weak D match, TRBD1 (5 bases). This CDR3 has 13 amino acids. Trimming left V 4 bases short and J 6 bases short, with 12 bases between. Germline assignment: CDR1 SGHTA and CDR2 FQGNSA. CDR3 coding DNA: TGTGCCAGCAGCTCGTGGGGGGAGGATGGCTACACCTTC. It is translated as CASSSWGEDGYTF.

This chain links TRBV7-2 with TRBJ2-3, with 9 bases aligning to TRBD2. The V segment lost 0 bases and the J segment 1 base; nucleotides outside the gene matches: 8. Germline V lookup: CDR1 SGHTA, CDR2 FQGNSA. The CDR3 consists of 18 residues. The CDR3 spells CASSLAKSSGIGTDTQYF. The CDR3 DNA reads TGTGCCAGCAGCTTAGCGAAGTCTAGCGGGATTGGCACAGATACGCAGTATTTT.

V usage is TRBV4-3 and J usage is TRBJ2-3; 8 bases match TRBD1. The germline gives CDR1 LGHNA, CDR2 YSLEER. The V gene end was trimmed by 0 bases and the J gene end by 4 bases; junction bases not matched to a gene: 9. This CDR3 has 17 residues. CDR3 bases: TGCGCCAGCAGCCAAGATCGGCAGGGGGCGCGCCCAGATACGCAGTATTTT. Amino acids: CASSQDRQGARPDTQYF.

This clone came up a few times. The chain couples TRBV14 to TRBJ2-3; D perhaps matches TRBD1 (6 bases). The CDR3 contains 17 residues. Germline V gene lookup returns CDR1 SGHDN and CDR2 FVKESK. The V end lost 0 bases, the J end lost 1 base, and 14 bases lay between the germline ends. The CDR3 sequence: CASSQDEAGAGTDTQYF. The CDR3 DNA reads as TGTGCCAGCAGCCAAGATGAGGCAGGGGCGGGCACAGATACGCAGTATTTT.

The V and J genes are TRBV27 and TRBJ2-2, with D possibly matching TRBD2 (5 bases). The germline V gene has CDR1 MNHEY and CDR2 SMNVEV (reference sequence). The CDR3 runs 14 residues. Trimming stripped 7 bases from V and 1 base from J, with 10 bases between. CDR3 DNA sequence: TGTGCCAGCATGGCGGGCAGGAACACCGGGGAGCTGTTTTTT. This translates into CASMAGRNTGELFF.

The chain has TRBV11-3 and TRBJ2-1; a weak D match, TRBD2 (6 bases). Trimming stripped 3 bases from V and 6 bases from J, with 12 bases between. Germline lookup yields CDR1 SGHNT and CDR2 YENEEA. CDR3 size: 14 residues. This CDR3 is CASSLGLLGNEQFF. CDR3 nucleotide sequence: TGTGCCAGCAGCTTGGGACTCTTGGGCAATGAGCAGTTCTTC.

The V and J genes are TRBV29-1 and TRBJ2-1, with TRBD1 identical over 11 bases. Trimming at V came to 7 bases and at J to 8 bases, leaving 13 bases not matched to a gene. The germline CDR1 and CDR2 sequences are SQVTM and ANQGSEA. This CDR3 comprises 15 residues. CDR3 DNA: TGCAGCGCCTCCGCCCGGGACAGGGGGAGGGATGAGCAGTTCTTC. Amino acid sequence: CSASARDRGRDEQFF.

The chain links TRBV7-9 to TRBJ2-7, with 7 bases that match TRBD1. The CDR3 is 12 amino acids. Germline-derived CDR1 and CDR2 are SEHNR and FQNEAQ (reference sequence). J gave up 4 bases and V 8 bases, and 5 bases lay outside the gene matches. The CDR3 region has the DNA TGTGCCAGCCGGGACAGATATTACGAGCAGTACTTC. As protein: CASRDRYYEQYF.

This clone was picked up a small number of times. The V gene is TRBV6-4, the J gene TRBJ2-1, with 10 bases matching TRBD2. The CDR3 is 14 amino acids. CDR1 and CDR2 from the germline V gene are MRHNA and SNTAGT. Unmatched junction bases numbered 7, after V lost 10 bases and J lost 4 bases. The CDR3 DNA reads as TGTGCCACCAAACCTAGCGGGGGTTACAATGAGCAGTTCTTC. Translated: CATKPSGGYNEQFF.

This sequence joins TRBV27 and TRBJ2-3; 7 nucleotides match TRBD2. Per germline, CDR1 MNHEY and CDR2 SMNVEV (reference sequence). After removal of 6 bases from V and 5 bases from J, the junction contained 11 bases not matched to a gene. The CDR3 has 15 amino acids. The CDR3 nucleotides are TGTGCCAGCAGGGAAACGGGCGGGAGAATAGATACGCAGTATTTT. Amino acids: CASRETGGRIDTQYF.

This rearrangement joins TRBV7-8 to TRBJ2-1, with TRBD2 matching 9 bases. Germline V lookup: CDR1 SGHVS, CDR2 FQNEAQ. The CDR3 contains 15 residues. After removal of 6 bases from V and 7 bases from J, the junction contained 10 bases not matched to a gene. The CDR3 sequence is CASRLGTSKGNEQFF. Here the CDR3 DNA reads TGTGCCAGCAGACTAGGGACTAGCAAGGGAAATGAGCAGTTCTTC.

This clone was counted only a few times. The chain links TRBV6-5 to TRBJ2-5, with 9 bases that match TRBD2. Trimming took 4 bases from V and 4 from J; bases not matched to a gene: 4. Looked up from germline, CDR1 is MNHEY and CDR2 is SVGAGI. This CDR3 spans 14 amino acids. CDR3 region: CASSLAGVAETQYF. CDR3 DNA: TGTGCCAGCAGTTTAGCGGGAGTGGCAGAGACCCAGTACTTC.

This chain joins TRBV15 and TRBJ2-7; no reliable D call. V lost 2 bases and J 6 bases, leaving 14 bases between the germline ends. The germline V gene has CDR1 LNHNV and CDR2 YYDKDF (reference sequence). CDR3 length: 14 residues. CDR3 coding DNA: TGTGCCACCAGCAGACTATCTTCGACTCTCGAGCAGTACTTC. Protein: CATSRLSSTLEQYF.

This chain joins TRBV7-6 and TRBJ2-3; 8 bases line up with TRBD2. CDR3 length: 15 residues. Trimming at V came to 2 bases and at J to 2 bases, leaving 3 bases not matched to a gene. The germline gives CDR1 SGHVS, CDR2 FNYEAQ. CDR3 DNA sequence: TGTGCCAGCAGCTTAAGAGCGGGGGCCACAGATACGCAGTATTTT. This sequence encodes CASSLRAGATDTQYF.

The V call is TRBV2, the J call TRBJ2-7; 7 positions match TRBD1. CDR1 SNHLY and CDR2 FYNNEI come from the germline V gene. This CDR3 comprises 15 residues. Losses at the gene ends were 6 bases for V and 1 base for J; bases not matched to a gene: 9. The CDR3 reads CASSGWAGGSYEQYF. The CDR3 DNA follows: TGTGCCAGCAGCGGTTGGGCAGGGGGATCCTACGAGCAGTACTTC. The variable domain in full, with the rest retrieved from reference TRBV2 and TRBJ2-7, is EPEVTQTPSHQVTQMGQEVILRCVPISNHLYFYWYRQILGQKVEFLVSFYNNEISEKSEIFDDQFSVERPDGSNFTLKIRSTKLEDSAMYFCASSGWAGGSYEQYFGPGTRLTVT.

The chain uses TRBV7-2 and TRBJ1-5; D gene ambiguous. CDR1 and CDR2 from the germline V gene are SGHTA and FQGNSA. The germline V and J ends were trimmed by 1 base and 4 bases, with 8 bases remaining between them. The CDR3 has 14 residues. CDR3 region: CASSLGAPNQPQHF. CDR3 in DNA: TGTGCCAGCAGCTTAGGCGCACCAAATCAGCCCCAGCATTTT.

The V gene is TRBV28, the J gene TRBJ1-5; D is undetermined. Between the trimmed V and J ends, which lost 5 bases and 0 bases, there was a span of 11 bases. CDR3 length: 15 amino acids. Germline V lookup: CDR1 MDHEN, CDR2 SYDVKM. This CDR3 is CASSGPQYSNQPQHF. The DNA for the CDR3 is TGTGCCAGCAGTGGCCCCCAGTATAGCAATCAGCCCCAGCATTTT.

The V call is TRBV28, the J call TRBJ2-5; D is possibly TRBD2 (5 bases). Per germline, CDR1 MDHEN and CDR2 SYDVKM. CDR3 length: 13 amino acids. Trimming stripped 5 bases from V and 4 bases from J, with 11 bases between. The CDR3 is CASSRPEGETQYF. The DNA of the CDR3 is TGTGCCAGCAGTCGGCCCGAGGGAGAGACCCAGTACTTC.

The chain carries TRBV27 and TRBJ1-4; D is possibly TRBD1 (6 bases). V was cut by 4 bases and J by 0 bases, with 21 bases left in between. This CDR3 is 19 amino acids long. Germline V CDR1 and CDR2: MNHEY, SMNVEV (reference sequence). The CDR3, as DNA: TGTGCCAGCAGTTCGCGTGGTTTCTGGGGGCCCACAACTAATGAAAAACTGTTTTTT. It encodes CASSSRGFWGPTTNEKLFF.

The CDR3 bases are TGCAGCGTCCGTTCAGGGGCCTATGGGGGCAATCAGCCCCAGCATTTT. It translates to CSVRSGAYGGNQPQHF. This chain connects TRBV29-1 to TRBJ1-5; D may be TRBD1 (6 bases). V lost 6 bases and J 2 bases, leaving 20 bases between the germline ends. The CDR3 extends over 16 amino acids. Germline V gene data show CDR1 as SQVTM and CDR2 as ANQGSEA. Filled out from reference TRBV29-1 and TRBJ1-5, the complete variable domain reads SAVISQKPSRDICQRGTSLTIQCQVDSQVTMMFWYRQQPGQSLTLIATANQGSEATYESGFVIDKFPISRPNLTFSTLTVSNMSPEDSSIYLCSVRSGAYGGNQPQHFGDGTRLSIL.

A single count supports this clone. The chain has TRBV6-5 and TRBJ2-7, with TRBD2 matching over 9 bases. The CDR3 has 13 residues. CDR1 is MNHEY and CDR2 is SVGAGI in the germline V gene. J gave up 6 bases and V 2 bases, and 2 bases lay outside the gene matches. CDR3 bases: TGTGCCAGCAGTTACCAGACTAGCGGCGAGCAGTACTTC. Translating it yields CASSYQTSGEQYF.

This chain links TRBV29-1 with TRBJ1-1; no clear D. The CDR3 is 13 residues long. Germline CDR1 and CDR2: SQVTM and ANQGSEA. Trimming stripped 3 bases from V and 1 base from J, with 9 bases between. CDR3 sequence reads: CSVERPTNTEAFF. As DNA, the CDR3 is TGCAGCGTTGAGCGGCCCACGAACACTGAAGCTTTCTTT.

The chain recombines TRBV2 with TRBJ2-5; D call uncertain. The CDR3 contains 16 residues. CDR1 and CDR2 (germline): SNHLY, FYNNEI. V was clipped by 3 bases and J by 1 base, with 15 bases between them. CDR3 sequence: CASSDTSRDFQETQYF. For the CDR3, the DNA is TGTGCCAGCAGTGATACCTCCCGAGACTTCCAAGAGACCCAGTACTTC.

This CDR3 is CASSFGRDIYEQYF. In DNA, the CDR3 is TGTGCCAGCAGCTTCGGGAGGGATATCTACGAGCAGTACTTC. The V gene is TRBV5-4, the J gene TRBJ2-7; 8 bases map to TRBD2. With V trimmed by 2 bases and J by 3 bases, 4 bases remained unmatched. The CDR3 covers 14 residues. CDR1 SGHNT and CDR2 YYREEE come from the germline V gene (reference sequence).

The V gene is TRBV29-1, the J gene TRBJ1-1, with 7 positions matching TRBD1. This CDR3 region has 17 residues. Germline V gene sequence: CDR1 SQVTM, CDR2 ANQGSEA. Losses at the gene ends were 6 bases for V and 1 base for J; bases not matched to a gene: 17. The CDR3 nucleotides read TGCAGCGTCCTGTCTTACTTTTCTGACAGGGCGAACACTGAAGCTTTCTTT. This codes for CSVLSYFSDRANTEAFF.

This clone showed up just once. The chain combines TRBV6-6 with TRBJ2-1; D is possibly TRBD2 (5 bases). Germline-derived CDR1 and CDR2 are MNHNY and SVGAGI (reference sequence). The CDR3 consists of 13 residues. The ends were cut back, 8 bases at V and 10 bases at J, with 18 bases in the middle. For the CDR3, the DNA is TGTGCCAGCGCCTCCGTGCGGGCCCCCGAGCAGTTCTTC. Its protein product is CASASVRAPEQFF.

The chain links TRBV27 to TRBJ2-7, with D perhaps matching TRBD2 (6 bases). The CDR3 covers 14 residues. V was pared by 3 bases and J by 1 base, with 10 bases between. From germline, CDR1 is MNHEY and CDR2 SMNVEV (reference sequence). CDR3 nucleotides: TGTGCCAGCAGTTTCGGGAGTATGTCCTACGAGCAGTACTTC. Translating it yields CASSFGSMSYEQYF.

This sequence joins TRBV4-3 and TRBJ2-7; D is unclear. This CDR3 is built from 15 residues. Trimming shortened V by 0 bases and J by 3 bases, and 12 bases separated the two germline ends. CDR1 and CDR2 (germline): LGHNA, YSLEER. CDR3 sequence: CASSQDRVNFYEQYF. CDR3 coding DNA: TGCGCCAGCAGCCAAGATCGGGTCAACTTCTACGAGCAGTACTTC.

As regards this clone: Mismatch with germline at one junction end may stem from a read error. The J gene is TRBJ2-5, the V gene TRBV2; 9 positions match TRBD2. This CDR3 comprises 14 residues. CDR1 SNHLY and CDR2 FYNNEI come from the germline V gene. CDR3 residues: CASSPTSGGGAWDF. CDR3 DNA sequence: TGTGCCAGCAGCCCGACTAGCGGAGGGGGGGCTTGGGACTTC.